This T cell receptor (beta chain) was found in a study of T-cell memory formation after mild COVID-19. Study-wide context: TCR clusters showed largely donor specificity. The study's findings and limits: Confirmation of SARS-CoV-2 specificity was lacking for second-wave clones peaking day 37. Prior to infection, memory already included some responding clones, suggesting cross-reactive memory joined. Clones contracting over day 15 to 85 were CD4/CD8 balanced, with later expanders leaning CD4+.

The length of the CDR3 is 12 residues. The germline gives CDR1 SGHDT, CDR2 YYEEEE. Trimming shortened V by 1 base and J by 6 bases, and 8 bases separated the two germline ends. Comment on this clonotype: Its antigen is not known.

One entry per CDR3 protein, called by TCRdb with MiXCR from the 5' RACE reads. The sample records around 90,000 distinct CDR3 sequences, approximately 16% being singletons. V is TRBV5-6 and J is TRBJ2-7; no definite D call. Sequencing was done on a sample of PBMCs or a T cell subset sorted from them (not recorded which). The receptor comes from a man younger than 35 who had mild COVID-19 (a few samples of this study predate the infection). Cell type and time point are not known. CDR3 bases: TGTGCCAGCAGCTTGATCAAGGGCGAGCAGTACGTC. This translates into CASSLIKGEQYV.